This TCR beta chain was identified in a study of beta chain features in type 1 diabetes. The sequenced template was cDNA made from the entire isolated RNA. An average around 3.5 million reads came from naive, central memory and regulatory T cell samples. Method: immunoSEQ multiplex PCR; TCRdb's copy keeps in-frame clones and lacks some. The repertoire holds 300,000 to 450,000 clones, with roughly 12% as singletons. CD45RO/CCR7/CD25/CD127/CD95/CD27 sorting isolated CD4+ naive, central memory, regulatory and stem cell-like memory cells. Study conclusions and caveats: Junctions at VDJ sites from type 1 diabetes patients had fewer insertions and more deletions. Patients' naive, central memory and Treg TCRB repertoires seemed closer to one another than those of healthy donors.

As for this clone: Its target is unknown.

Germline V lookup: CDR1 SGDLS, CDR2 YYNGEE. The length of the CDR3 is 15 residues. V dropped 2 bases and J dropped 3; count of bases not matched to a gene: 3. The source material was naive CD4+ T cells from blood. The chain couples TRBV9 to TRBJ1-5, with 9 bases fitting TRBD1. The TCR was taken from a man between 18 and 35 years old in good health. CDR3 bases: TGTGCCAGCAGCGTGGGGACAGGGTACAATCAGCCCCAGCATTTT. This sequence encodes CASSVGTGYNQPQHF.